Each of the 18 T cell receptor beta chains below was sequenced from the same sample in a study of CD8+CD57+ T cells in acquired aplastic anemia. The template for TCR beta VDJ and CDR3 sequence profiling was genomic DNA. TCRdb passed the reads through MiXCR, listing each CDR3 protein once. The data show about 190,000 distinct CDR3 sequences, approximately 50% seen once. Specimen: sorted CD4+, CD8+, or CD8+CD57+ T cells (not recorded which) from PBMCs. The receptor set was obtained from a human donor in good health, serving as a control.

Regarding this clonotype: The conserved phenylalanine or tryptophan is not found at the CDR3 terminus, so this likely reflects a read error. This chain connects TRBV19 to TRBJ2-5; no definite D call. The CDR3 is made up of 12 amino acids. From germline, CDR1 is LNHDA and CDR2 SQIVND (reference sequence). CDR3 DNA sequence: TGTGCCGGTAGCTCGGTAAGAGAGACCCAGTACTCC. Translation: CAGSSVRETQYS.

This chain links TRBV10-3 with TRBJ1-5, with no clear D. The germline gives CDR1 ENHRY, CDR2 SYGVKD. The germline V and J ends were trimmed by 2 bases and 3 bases, with 5 bases remaining between them. The CDR3 length is 13 residues. CDR3 in DNA: TGTGCCATCAGTGAGACAGACAATCAGCCCCAGCATTTT. The encoded protein is CAISETDNQPQHF.

The chain joins TRBV19 to TRBJ1-1, with D unclear. Per germline, CDR1 LNHDA and CDR2 SQIVND (reference sequence). V was cut by 0 bases and J by 8 bases, with 10 bases left in between. This CDR3 comprises 13 residues. The CDR3 nucleotides are TGTGCCAGTAGTATAGAGTGGTCAGCCGAAGCTTTCTTT. It yields the protein CASSIEWSAEAFF.

This clonotype occurred many times. This rearrangement joins TRBV9 to TRBJ2-7, with D perhaps matching TRBD1 (6 bases). V lost 4 bases and J lost 3, with 11 bases in between. From germline, CDR1 is SGDLS and CDR2 YYNGEE. The CDR3 is 13 residues long. CDR3 coding DNA: TGTGCCAGCAGCCTGGACAGTAACTACGAGCAGTACTTC. Translated: CASSLDSNYEQYF.

The chain recombines TRBV20-1 with TRBJ2-7, with unresolved D. The length of the CDR3 is 15 residues. Trimming removed 5 bases from V and 2 bases from J, with 19 bases in between. Germline V gene data show CDR1 as DFQATT and CDR2 as SNEGSKA (reference sequence). The CDR3 DNA sequence: TGCAGTGCTCCCCAGGTGTTAAGGGCTCCCTACGAGCAGTACTTC. This gives the protein CSAPQVLRAPYEQYF.

Many counts were recorded for this clonotype. V and J are TRBV6-5 and TRBJ2-1; D remains ambiguous. Germline V gene lookup returns CDR1 MNHEY and CDR2 SVGAGI. CDR3 length equals 14 residues. The V end lost 3 bases, the J end lost 6 bases, and 12 bases lay between the germline ends. Written as DNA, the CDR3 is TGTGCCAGCAGTTATGTAGGGCGGCGCAATGAGCAGTTCTTC. As protein: CASSYVGRRNEQFF.

V gene TRBV10-3 combines with J gene TRBJ2-3; D is perhaps TRBD1 or TRBD2 (6 bases each). V lost 3 bases, J lost 0 bases, and 16 bases lay in between. The CDR3 is made up of 17 amino acids. CDR1 is ENHRY, CDR2 SYGVKD, per germline. The CDR3 nucleotides read TGTGCCATCAGTGACCCGGGACTGGGGGCCAGCACAGATACGCAGTATTTT. Its translation: CAISDPGLGASTDTQYF.

This chain links TRBV2 with TRBJ2-5, with D perhaps TRBD2 (6 bases). The germline V gene has CDR1 SNHLY and CDR2 FYNNEI. With 0 bases removed from V and 5 bases from J, the gap between germline ends came to 10 bases. The CDR3 totals 14 residues. The CDR3 DNA reads as TGTGCCAGCAGTGAAGCGAGAGGGAGGGAGACCCAGTACTTC. Translated: CASSEARGRETQYF.

This clonotype was recorded at least ten times. This rearrangement joins TRBV6-5 to TRBJ1-1; 8 bases are a match to TRBD1. The ends lost 10 bases at V and 1 base at J; junction bases unmatched: 11. The CDR3 contains 15 residues. The germline V gene has CDR1 MNHEY and CDR2 SVGAGI. CDR3 nucleotides: TGTGCCATTTCCGGGACAGGTCAGGGGAACACTGAAGCTTTCTTT. Protein product: CAISGTGQGNTEAFF.

This clonotype was counted ten times or more. This chain uses TRBV20-1 with TRBJ2-4; 9 bases are shared with TRBD1. Germline CDR1 DFQATT, CDR2 SNEGSKA (reference sequence). The J segment lost 15 bases and the V segment lost 0 bases, leaving 3 bases of the junction unmatched. There are 11 residues in the CDR3. The CDR3 region is CSARDRTGAYF. The CDR3, as DNA: TGCAGTGCTAGAGATCGGACAGGGGCGTACTTC.

Of note for this clonotype: This may stem from a read error, because a much larger clone lies one nucleotide away. The chain couples TRBV6-2 or TRBV6-3 to TRBJ1-2; D not resolved. Germline V lookup: CDR1 MNHEY, CDR2 SVGEGT. This CDR3 is built from 13 residues. Trimming shortened V by 5 bases and J by 3 bases, and 10 bases separated the two germline ends. The CDR3 nucleotides read TGTGCCAGCAGTAACATAGGCGACTATGGCTACACCTTC. Translating gives CASSNIGDYGYTF.

The chain has TRBV3-1 and TRBJ1-4, with D tentatively TRBD1 (6 bases). CDR1 is LGHDT, CDR2 YNNKEL, per germline (reference sequence). Trimming left V 0 bases short and J 4 bases short, with 9 bases between. The CDR3 runs 15 residues. The CDR3, as DNA: TGTGCCAGCAGCCAAGAGGACAGCTATAATGAAAAACTGTTTTTT. It is translated as CASSQEDSYNEKLFF.

V is TRBV24-1 and J is TRBJ1-2; the D gene is possibly TRBD1 (5 bases). Germline CDR1 is KGHDR and CDR2 is SFDVKD. The V and J ends lost 5 bases and 3 bases respectively, with 12 bases between them. The CDR3 contains 14 residues. CDR3 amino acids: CATSAKDSYYGYTF. As DNA, the CDR3 is TGTGCCACCAGTGCCAAAGACAGTTACTATGGCTACACCTTC.

The gene calls are TRBV29-1 and TRBJ2-2; D gene unclear. Germline V gene data show CDR1 as SQVTM and CDR2 as ANQGSEA. V was trimmed by 5 bases and J by 0 bases, leaving 10 bases between them. This CDR3 has 14 residues. CDR3 bases: TGCAGCGTTTCCGGCTGGTCGAACACCGGGGAGCTGTTTTTT. It encodes CSVSGWSNTGELFF.

This clonotype was picked up many times. The chain has TRBV5-6 and TRBJ2-3; D not resolved. Trimming took off 1 base at V and 6 bases at J, with 6 bases between the two ends. This CDR3 contains 12 residues. Germline V CDR1 and CDR2: SGHDT, YYEEEE. CDR3 DNA sequence: TGTGCCAGCAGCTTGAATTCGGATACGCAGTATTTT. It specifies CASSLNSDTQYF.

Remarks on this clonotype: One base away lies a much larger clone, so this may be a sequencing read error. J is TRBJ1-4 and V is TRBV5-4; TRBD1 might be the D (5 bases). This CDR3 comprises 15 residues. Trimming took 4 bases from V and 7 from J, leaving 17 bases between them. Germline CDR1 is SGHNT and CDR2 is YYREEE (reference sequence). This CDR3 reads CASSRGGPSSEKLFF. For the CDR3, the DNA is TGTGCCAGCAGCCGGGGGGGTCCTTCTTCTGAAAAACTGTTTTTT.

The table lists this clonotype with a count of one. V usage is TRBV2 and J usage is TRBJ1-2; possible D gene TRBD1, 6 bases. V dropped 7 bases and J dropped 4 bases, with 19 bases sitting between them. The CDR3 runs 15 residues. The germline gives CDR1 SNHLY, CDR2 FYNNEI. As DNA, the CDR3 is TGTGCCAGCACTGACCCCGGGGGGCCGACCTATGGCTACACCTTC. It encodes CASTDPGGPTYGYTF.

This clonotype is a singleton in its sample. J is TRBJ1-2 and V is TRBV19; 7 positions agree with TRBD1. The CDR3 runs to 18 residues. The V gene's germline CDR1 is LNHDA and CDR2 SQIVND (reference sequence). With 6 bases clipped from V and 4 bases from J, the junction kept 20 bases outside the gene matches. CDR3 nucleotide sequence: TGTGCCAGTAGAGGGGGCTATAGCACAGATACAGGGACCTATGGCTACACCTTC. This encodes CASRGGYSTDTGTYGYTF.